This entry concerns a single T cell receptor beta chain. Its antigen is undetermined. CDR3 size: 15 residues. V was pared by 1 base and J by 2 bases, with 5 bases of the junction left unmatched. Per germline, CDR1 SEHNR and CDR2 FQNEAQ (reference sequence). Assay: immunoSEQ multiplex PCR; the TCRdb copy retains only in-frame clones and omits some. The sample records 1,500 to 2,000 clones, around 66% being singletons. This specimen belongs to a study of CD8 T cell repertoires and HIV-1 epitope variants. The V and J genes are TRBV7-9 and TRBJ2-7, with TRBD2 identical over 7 bases. The specimen sequenced was cultured CD8+ T cells derived from PBMCs. The receptor comes from a male donor with HIV. In DNA, the CDR3 is TGTGCCAGCAGCTTAGTGGGCGGGGGTGCCTACGAGCAGTACTTC. Translating it yields CASSLVGGGAYEQYF.